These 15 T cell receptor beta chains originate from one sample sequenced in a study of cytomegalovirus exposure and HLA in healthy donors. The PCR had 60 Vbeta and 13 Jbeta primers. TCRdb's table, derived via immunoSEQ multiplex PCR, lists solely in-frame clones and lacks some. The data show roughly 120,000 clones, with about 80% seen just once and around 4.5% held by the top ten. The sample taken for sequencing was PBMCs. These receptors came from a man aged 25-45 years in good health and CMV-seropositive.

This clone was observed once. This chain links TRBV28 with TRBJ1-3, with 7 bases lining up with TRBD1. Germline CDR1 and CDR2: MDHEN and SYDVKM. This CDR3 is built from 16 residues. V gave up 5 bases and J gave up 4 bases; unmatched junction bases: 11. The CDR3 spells CASSSYRGISGNTIYF. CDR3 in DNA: TGTGCCAGCAGTAGTTACAGGGGTATATCGGGAAACACCATATATTTT.

CDR3 coding DNA: TGTGCCAGCAGCAAAAAAGGGGGCGTGAACACTGAAGCTTTCTTT. Translated, it gives CASSKKGGVNTEAFF. This chain joins TRBV7-6 and TRBJ1-1; 7 bases are a match to TRBD1. J gave up 0 bases and V 5 bases, and 6 bases lay outside the gene matches. In germline, CDR1 is SGHVS, CDR2 FNYEAQ. The CDR3 runs 15 residues.

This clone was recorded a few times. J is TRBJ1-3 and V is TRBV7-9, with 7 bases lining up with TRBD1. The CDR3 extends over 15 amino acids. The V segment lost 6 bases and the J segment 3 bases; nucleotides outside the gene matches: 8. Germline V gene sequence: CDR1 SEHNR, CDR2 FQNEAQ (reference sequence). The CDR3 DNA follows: TGTGCCAGCAGACCCCAGGGGGGAGATGGAAACACCATATATTTT. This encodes CASRPQGGDGNTIYF. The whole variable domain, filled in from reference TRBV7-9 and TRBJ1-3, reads DTGVSQNPRHKITKRGQNVTFRCDPISEHNRLYWYRQTLGQGPEFLTYFQNEAQLEKSRLLSDRFSAERPKGSFSTLEIQRTEQGDSAMYLCASRPQGGDGNTIYFGEGSWLTVV.

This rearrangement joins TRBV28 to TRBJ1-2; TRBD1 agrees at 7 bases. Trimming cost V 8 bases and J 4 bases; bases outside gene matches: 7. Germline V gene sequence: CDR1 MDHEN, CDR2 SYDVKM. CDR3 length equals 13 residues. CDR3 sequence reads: CASGPRDSYGYTF. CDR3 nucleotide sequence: TGTGCCAGCGGGCCCCGGGACAGCTATGGCTACACCTTC.

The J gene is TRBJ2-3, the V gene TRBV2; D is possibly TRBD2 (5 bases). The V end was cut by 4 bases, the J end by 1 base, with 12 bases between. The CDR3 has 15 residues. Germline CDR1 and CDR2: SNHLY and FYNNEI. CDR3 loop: CASSGRKGGTDTQYF. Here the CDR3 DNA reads TGTGCCAGCAGTGGTAGGAAGGGAGGCACAGATACGCAGTATTTT.

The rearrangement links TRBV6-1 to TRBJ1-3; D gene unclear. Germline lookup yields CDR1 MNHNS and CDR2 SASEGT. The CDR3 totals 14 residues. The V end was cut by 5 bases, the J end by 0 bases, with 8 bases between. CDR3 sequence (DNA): TGTGCCAGCAGTTTACGGGACTCTGGAAACACCATATATTTT. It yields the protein CASSLRDSGNTIYF.

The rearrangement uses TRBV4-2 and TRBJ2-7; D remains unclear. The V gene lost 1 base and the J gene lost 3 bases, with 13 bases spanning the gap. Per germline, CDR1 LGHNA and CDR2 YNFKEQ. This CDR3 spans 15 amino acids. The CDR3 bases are TGTGCCAGCAGCCAAGTGGCAGATTCGGGCTACGAGCAGTACTTC. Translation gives CASSQVADSGYEQYF.

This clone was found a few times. The CDR3 DNA reads as TGCAGCGTTGTAGGTAGACAGGGCGTAACAGATACGCAGTATTTT. This translates into CSVVGRQGVTDTQYF. V gene TRBV29-1 combines with J gene TRBJ2-3; 7 bases line up with TRBD1. The CDR3 consists of 15 residues. The germline CDR1 and CDR2 sequences are SQVTM and ANQGSEA. Trimming cost V 4 bases and J 3 bases; bases outside gene matches: 10.

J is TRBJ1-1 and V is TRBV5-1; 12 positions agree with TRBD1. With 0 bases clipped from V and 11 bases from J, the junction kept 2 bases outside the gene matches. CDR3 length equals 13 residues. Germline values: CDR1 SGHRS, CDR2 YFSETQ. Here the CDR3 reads CASSLGDRGRAFF. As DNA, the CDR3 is TGCGCCAGCAGCTTGGGGGACAGGGGGCGGGCTTTCTTT. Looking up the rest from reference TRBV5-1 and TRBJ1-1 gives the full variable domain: KAGVTQTPRYLIKTRGQQVTLSCSPISGHRSVSWYQQTPGQGLQFLFEYFSETQRNKGNFPGRFSGRQFSNSRSEMNVSTLELGDSALYLCASSLGDRGRAFFGQGTRLTVV.

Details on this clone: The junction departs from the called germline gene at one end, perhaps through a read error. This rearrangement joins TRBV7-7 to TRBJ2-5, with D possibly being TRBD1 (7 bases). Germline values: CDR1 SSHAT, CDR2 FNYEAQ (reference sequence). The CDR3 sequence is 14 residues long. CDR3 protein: CASSLGGGGETQYF. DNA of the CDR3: TGTGCTAGCAGCTTAGGAGGGGGCGGAGAGACCCAGTACTTC.

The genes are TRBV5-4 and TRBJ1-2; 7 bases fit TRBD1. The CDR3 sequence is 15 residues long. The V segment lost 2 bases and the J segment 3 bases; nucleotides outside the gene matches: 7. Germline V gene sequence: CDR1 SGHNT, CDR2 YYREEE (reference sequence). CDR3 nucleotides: TGTGCCAGCAGCTTATACAGGGGCTTCGACTATGGCTACACCTTC. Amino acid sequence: CASSLYRGFDYGYTF.

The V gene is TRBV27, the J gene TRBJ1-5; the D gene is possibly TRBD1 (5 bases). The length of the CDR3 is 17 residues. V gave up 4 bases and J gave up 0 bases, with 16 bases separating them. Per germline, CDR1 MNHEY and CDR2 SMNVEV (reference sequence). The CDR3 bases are TGTGCCAGCAGTTCAATCCGGGGGGGAGCTAGCAATCAGCCCCAGCATTTT. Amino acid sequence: CASSSIRGGASNQPQHF.

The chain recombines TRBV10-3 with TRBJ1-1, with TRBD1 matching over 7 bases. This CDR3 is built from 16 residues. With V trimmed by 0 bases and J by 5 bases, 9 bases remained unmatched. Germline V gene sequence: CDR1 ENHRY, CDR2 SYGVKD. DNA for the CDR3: TGTGCCATCAGTGAGTCGAGAAGGGCAGGGGGTACTGAAGCTTTCTTT. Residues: CAISESRRAGGTEAFF.

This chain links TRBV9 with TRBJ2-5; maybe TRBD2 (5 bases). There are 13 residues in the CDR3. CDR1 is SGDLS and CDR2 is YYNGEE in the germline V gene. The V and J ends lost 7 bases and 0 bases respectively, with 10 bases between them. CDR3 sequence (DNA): TGTGCCAGCGGGATGGGAGACCAAGAGACCCAGTACTTC. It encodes CASGMGDQETQYF.

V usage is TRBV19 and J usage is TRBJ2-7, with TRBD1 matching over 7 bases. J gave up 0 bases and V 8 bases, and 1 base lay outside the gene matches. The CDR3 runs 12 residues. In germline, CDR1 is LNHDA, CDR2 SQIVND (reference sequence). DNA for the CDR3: TGTGCCAGTGGGGACAGCTCCTACGAGCAGTACTTC. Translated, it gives CASGDSSYEQYF.